This note documents a single T cell receptor (beta chain) sequence. Other DNA sequences in the sample encode the same CDR3. CDR3 size: 12 residues. V was trimmed by 1 base and J by 4 bases, leaving 5 bases between them. CDR1 is SGHDN and CDR2 is FVKESK in the germline V gene. Assay: immunoSEQ multiplex PCR; the TCRdb copy retains only in-frame clones and omits some. Here the sample spans approximately 32,000 clones, roughly nine tenths being singletons. These data come from a study of OX40 agonist ivuxolimab in advanced cancers. The source of this sequence is an adult with an advanced solid tumor such as melanoma, head and neck, liver or kidney cancer. This specimen consisted of CD4+ or CD8+ T cells sorted from blood, obtained in a trial of the OX40 agonist ivuxolimab. The chain uses TRBV14 and TRBJ2-7, with D uncertain. The CDR3 DNA sequence: TGTGCCAGCAGCCAAGGATTATACGAGCAGTACTTC. This translates into CASSQGLYEQYF.